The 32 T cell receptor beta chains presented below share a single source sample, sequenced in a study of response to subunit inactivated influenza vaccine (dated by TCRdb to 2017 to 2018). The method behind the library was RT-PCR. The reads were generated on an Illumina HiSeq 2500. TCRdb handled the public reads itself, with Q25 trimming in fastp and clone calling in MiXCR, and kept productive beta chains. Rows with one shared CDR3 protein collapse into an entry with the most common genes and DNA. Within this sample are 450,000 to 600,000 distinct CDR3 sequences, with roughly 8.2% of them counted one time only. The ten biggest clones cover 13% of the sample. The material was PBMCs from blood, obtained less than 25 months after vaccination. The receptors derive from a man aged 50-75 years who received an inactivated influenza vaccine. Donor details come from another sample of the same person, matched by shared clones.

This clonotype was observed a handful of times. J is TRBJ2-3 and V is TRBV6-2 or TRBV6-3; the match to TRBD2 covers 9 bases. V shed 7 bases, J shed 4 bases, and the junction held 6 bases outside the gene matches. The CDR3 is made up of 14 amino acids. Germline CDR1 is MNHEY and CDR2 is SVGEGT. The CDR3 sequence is CASTRSGGADTQYF. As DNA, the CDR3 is TGTGCCAGCACCCGTAGCGGGGGAGCAGATACGCAGTATTTT.

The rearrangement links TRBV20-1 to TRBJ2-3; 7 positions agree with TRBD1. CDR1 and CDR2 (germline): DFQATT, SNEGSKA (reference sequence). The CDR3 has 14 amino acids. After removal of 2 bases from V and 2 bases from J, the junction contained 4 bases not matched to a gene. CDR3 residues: CSARKQGYTDTQYF. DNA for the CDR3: TGCAGTGCTAGAAAACAGGGGTACACAGATACGCAGTATTTT.

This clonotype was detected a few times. The CDR3 loop is CASSSRQGADGKNIQYF. In DNA form, the CDR3 reads TGTGCCAGCAGCTCCAGACAGGGGGCAGATGGCAAAAACATTCAGTACTTC. The chain recombines TRBV9 with TRBJ2-4; TRBD1 matches 10 bases. After removal of 4 bases from V and 3 bases from J, the junction contained 10 bases not matched to a gene. Germline V gene data show CDR1 as SGDLS and CDR2 as YYNGEE. This CDR3 comprises 17 residues.

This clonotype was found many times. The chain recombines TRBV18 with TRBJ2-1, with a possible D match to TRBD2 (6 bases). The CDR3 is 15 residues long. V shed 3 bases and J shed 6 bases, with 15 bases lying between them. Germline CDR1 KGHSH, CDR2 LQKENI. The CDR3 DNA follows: TGTGCCAGCTCACCTCTACCGGGAGAGGGCAATGAGCAGTTCTTC. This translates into CASSPLPGEGNEQFF.

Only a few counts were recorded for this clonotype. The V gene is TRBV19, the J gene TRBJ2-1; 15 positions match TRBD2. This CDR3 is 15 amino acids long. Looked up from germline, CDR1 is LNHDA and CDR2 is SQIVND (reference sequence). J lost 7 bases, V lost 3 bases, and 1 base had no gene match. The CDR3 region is CASSIGTSGRNEQFF. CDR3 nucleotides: TGTGCCAGTAGTATCGGGACTAGCGGGAGGAATGAGCAGTTCTTC.

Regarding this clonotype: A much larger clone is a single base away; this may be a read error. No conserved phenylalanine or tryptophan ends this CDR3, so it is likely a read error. The CDR3 DNA reads as TGCAGTGCTAGATTTGGGGGGCCGAACACTGAAGCTTTCTAT. Amino acids: CSARFGGPNTEAFY. The chain uses TRBV20-1 and TRBJ1-1; tentative D call: TRBD1 (6 bases). The CDR3 length is 14 residues. The germline V and J ends were trimmed by 2 bases and 1 base, with 11 bases remaining between them. Germline CDR1 DFQATT, CDR2 SNEGSKA (reference sequence).

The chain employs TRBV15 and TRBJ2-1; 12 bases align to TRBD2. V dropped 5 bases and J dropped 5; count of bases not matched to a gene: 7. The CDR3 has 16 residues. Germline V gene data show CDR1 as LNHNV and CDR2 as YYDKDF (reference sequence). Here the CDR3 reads CATSGRLAGANNEQFF. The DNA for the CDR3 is TGTGCCACCAGCGGGAGACTAGCGGGGGCCAACAATGAGCAGTTCTTC.

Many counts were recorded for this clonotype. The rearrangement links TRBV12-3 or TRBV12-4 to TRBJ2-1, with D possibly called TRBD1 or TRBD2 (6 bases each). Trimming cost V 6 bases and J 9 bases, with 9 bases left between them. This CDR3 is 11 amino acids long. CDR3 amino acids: CASREGGEQFF. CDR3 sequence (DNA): TGTGCCAGCAGAGAGGGGGGTGAGCAGTTCTTC.

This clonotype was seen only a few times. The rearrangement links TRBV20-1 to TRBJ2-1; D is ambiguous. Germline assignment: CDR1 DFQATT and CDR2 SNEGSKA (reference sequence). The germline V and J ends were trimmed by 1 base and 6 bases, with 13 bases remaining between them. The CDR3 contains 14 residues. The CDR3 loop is CSARASSGVNEQFF. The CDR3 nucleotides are TGCAGTGCTAGAGCGTCTAGTGGGGTCAATGAGCAGTTCTTC.

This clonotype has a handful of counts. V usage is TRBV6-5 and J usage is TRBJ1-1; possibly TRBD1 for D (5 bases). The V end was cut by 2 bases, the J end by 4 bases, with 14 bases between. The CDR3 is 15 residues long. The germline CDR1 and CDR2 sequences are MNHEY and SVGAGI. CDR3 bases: TGTGCCAGCAGTTACGGCCGGCAGGGCGCCACTGAAGCTTTCTTT. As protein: CASSYGRQGATEAFF.

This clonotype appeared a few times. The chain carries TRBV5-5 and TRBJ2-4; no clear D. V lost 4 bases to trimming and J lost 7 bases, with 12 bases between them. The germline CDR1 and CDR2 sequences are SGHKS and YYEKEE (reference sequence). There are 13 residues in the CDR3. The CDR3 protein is CASSPAQRNIQYF. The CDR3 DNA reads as TGTGCCAGCAGCCCTGCGCAGAGGAACATTCAGTACTTC.

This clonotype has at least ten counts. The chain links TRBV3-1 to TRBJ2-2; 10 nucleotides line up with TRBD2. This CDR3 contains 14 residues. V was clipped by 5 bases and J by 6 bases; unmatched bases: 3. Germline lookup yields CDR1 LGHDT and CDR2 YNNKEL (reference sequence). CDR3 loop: CASSFLAGAGELFF. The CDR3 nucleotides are TGTGCCAGCAGCTTCCTAGCGGGAGCCGGGGAGCTGTTTTTT.

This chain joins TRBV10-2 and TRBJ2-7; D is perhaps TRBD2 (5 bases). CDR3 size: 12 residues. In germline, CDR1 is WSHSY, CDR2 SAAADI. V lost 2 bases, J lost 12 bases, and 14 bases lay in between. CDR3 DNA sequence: TGCGCCAGCAGTGAGGCACGGTCTAGCCTGTACTTC. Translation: CASSEARSSLYF.

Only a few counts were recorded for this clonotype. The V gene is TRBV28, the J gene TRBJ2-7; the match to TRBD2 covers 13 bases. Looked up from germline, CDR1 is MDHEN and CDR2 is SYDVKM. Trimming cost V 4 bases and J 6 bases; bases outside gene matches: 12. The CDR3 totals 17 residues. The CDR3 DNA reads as TGTGCCAGCAGTTCATTGGGGACTAGCGGGATTTTGCGCGAGCAGTACTTC. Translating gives CASSSLGTSGILREQYF.

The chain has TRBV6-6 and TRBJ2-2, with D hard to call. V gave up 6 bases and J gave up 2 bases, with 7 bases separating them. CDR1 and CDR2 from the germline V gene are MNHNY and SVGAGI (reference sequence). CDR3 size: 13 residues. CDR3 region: CASRVTNTGELFF. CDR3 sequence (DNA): TGTGCCAGCAGGGTCACCAACACCGGGGAGCTGTTTTTT.

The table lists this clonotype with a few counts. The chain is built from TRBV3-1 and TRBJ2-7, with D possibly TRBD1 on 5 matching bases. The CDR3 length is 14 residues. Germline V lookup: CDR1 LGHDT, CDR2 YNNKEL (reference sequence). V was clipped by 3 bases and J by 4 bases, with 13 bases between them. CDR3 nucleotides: TGTGCCAGCAGCCAGGAAGTGTCAGGGTACGAGCAGTACTTC. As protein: CASSQEVSGYEQYF.

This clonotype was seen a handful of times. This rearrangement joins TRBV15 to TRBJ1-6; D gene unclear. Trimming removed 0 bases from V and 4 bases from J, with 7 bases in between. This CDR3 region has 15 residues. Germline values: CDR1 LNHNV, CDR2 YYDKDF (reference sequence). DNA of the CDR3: TGTGCCACCAGCAGAGATAACAGTTATAATTCACCCCTCCACTTT. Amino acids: CATSRDNSYNSPLHF.

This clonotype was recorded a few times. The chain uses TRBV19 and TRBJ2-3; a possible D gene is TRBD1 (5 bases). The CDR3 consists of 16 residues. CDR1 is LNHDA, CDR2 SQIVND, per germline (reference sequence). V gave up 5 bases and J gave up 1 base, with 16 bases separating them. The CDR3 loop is CASSETRQTRTDTQYF. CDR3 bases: TGTGCCAGTAGTGAGACAAGACAGACCCGCACAGATACGCAGTATTTT.

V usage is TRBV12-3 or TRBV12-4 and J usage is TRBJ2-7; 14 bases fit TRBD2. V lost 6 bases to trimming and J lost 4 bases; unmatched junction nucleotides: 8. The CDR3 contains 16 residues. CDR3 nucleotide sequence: TGTGCCAGCAGCGTCGGGACTAGCGGGAGCGCTTACGAGCAGTACTTC. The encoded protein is CASSVGTSGSAYEQYF.

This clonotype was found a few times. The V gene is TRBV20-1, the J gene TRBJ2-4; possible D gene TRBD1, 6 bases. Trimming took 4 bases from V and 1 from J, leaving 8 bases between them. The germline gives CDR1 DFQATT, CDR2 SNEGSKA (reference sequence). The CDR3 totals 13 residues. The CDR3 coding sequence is TGCAGTGCTATAGACAGGGCCAAAAACATTCAGTACTTC. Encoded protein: CSAIDRAKNIQYF.

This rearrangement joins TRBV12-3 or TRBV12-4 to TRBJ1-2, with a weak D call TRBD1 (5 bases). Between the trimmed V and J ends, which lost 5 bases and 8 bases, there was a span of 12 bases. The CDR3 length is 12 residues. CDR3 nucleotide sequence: TGTGCCAGCAGTCCCCAGGGTATGGGCTACACCTTC. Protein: CASSPQGMGYTF.

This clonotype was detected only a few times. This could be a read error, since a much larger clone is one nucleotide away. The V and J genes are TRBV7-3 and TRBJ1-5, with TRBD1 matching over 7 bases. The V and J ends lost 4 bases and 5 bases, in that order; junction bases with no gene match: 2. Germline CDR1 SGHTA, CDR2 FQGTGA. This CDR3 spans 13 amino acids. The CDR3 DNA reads TGTGCCAGCAGCTGGGACAGTTATCAGCCCCAGCATTTT. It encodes CASSWDSYQPQHF.

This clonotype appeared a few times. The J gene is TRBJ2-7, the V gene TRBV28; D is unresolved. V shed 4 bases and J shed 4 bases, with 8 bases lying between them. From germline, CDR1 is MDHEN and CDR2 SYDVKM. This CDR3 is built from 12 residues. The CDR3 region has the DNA TGTGCCAGCAGTTCGTGGGGTTACGAGCAGTACTTC. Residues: CASSSWGYEQYF.

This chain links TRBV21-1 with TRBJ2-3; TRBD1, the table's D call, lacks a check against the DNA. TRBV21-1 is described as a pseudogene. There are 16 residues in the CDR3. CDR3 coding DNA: TGTGCCAGCAGCAGACGAGGGACAGGACACACAGATACGCAGTATTTT. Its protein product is CASSRRGTGHTDTQYF.

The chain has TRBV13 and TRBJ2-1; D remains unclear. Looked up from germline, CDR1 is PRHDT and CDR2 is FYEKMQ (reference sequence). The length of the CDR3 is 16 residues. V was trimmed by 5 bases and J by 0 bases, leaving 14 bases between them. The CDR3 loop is CASSNQGPSSYNEQFF. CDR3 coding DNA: TGTGCCAGCAGCAATCAAGGTCCGAGCTCCTACAATGAGCAGTTCTTC.

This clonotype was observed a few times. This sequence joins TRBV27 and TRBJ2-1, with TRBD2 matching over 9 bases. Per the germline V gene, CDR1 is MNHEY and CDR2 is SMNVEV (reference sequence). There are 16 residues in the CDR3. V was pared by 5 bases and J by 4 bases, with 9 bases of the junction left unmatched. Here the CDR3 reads CASSGGVSGGYNEQFF. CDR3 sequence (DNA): TGTGCCAGCAGTGGGGGAGTTAGCGGGGGTTACAATGAGCAGTTCTTC.

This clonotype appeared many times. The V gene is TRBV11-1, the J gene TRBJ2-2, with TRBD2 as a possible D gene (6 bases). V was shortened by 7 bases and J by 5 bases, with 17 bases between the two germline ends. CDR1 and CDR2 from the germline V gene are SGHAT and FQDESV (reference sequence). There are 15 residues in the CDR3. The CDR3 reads CASNTGTLGTGELFF. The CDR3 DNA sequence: TGTGCCAGCAACACCGGGACTTTAGGTACCGGGGAGCTGTTTTTT.

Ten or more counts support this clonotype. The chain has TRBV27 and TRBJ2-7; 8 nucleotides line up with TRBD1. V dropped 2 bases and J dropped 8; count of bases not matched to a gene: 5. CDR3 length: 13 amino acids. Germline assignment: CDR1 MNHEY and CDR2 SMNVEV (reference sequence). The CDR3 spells CASSLGQGSQQYF. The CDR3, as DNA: TGTGCCAGCAGTTTAGGACAGGGTAGTCAGCAGTACTTC.

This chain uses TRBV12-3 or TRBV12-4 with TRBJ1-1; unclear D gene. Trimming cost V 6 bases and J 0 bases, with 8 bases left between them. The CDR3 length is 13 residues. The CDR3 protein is CASRSSMNTEAFF. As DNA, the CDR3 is TGTGCCAGCAGATCGTCCATGAACACTGAAGCTTTCTTT.

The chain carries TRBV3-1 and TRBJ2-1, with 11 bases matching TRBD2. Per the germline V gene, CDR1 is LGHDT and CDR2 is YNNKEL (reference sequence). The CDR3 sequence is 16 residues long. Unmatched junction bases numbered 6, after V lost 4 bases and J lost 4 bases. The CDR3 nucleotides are TGTGCCAGCAGCCGGCTAGCGGGGGGTCCTTACAATGAGCAGTTCTTC. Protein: CASSRLAGGPYNEQFF.

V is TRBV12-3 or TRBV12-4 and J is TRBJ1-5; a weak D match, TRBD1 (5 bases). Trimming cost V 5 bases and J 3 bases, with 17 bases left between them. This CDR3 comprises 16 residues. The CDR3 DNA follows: TGTGCCAGCAGTACCCCCACAGGCAGATCCAATCAGCCCCAGCATTTT. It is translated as CASSTPTGRSNQPQHF.

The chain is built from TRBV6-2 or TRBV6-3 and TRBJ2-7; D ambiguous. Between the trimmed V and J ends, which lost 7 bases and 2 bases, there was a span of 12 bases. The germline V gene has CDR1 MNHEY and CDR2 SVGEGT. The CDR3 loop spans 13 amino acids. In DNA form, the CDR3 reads TGTGCCAGCAATTTTGAGCGCCCCTACGAGCAGTACTTC. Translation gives CASNFERPYEQYF.